The rows below give T cell receptor beta chains drawn from one sample of a study of PD-L1 blockade in urothelial cancer. The table came from immunoSEQ multiplex PCR; TCRdb's copy has only in-frame clones and leaves some out. The table has some 65,000 clones, 81% seen once. The material was PBMCs, obtained around atezolizumab (anti-PD-L1) treatment. The source is an older man with urothelial cancer. Both conserved end residues are part of each CDR3. D genes are given only for firm matches. Not every row has a clone size; where given, it reads once, few, many or a size class.

>once|TRBJ2-2|TRBV19|-
CASSMEGQLTGELFF
TGTGCCAGTAGTATGGAGGGACAGCTAACCGGGGAGCTGTTTTTT
>-|TRBJ2-1|TRBV5-4|TRBD2
CASSEKLAGGPKTLFF
TGTGCCAGCAGCGAAAAACTAGCGGGAGGGCCGAAGACTCTGTTCTTC
>-|TRBJ1-1|TRBV7-3|TRBD1
CASSLTGGGITEAFF
TGTGCCAGCAGCTTAACAGGGGGCGGGATCACTGAAGCTTTCTTT
>few|TRBJ1-2|TRBV5-1|-
CASSLGQNSYGYTF
TGCGCCAGCAGCTTGGGACAGAACTCCTATGGCTACACCTTC
>few|TRBJ2-5|TRBV5-8|TRBD2
CASSLILAGGVETQYF
TGTGCCAGCAGCTTGATTTTAGCGGGAGGGGTGGAGACCCAGTACTTC
>-|TRBJ1-2|TRBV30|TRBD1
CAWTGGDYGYTF
TGTGCCTGGACAGGGGGAGACTATGGCTACACCTTC
>-|TRBJ2-3|TRBV11-2|TRBD2
CASSPLAALTQYF
TGTGCCAGCAGTCCTCTAGCGGCTTTAACGCAGTATTTT
>-|TRBJ1-4|TRBV6-6|-
CASSRPLTANEKLFF
TGTGCCAGCAGCCGCCCGCTGACAGCGAATGAAAAACTGTTTTTT
>-|TRBJ1-4|TRBV5-1|TRBD1
CASSQQGRDEKLFF
TGCGCCAGCAGCCAACAGGGGCGGGATGAAAAACTGTTTTTT
>-|TRBJ1-1|TRBV7-9|-
CASSFTVNTEAFF
TGTGCCAGCAGCTTTACAGTGAACACTGAAGCTTTCTTT
>-|TRBJ1-1|TRBV2|TRBD1
CASSESGQINTEAFF
TGTGCCAGCAGTGAATCGGGACAGATAAACACTGAAGCTTTCTTT
>-|TRBJ2-5|TRBV15|TRBD1
CATSRGGGEETQYF
TGTGCCACCAGCAGAGGAGGGGGCGAAGAGACCCAGTACTTC
>-|TRBJ2-1|TRBV2|TRBD2
CASPSGNNDEQFF
TGTGCCAGCCCTAGCGGGAACAACGATGAGCAGTTCTTC
>-|TRBJ2-6|TRBV5-1|-
CASSLGQLSGANVLTF
TGCGCCAGCAGCTTGGGACAGCTCTCTGGGGCCAACGTCCTGACTTTC
>-|TRBJ2-1|TRBV25-1|TRBD2
CASSDDPELAGEDNEQFF
TGTGCCAGCAGTGACGATCCCGAGCTAGCGGGAGAGGACAATGAGCAGTTCTTC
>once|TRBJ1-1|TRBV25-1|-
CASRKTGNTEAFF
TGTGCCAGCAGGAAAACAGGGAACACTGAAGCTTTCTTT
>-|TRBJ2-7|TRBV5-1|-
CASSPLSSSYEQYF
TGCGCCAGCAGCCCTCTCTCTAGCTCCTACGAGCAGTACTTC
>-|TRBJ2-5|TRBV7-2|TRBD2
CASSLGTSGMLGEETQYF
TGTGCCAGCAGCTTAGGGACTAGCGGGATGTTAGGCGAAGAGACCCAGTACTTC
>-|TRBJ1-4|TRBV5-6|TRBD1
CASSPTGAGEKLFF
TGTGCCAGCAGCCCCACAGGGGCGGGTGAAAAACTGTTTTTT
>-|TRBJ2-7|TRBV4-1|TRBD2
CASSRGLAGEEQYF
TGCGCCAGCAGCCGTGGACTAGCGGGAGAAGAGCAGTACTTC
>-|TRBJ2-7|TRBV5-4|-
CASSGTTGYPNYEQYF
TGTGCCAGCAGCGGAACAACAGGATACCCTAACTACGAGCAGTACTTC
>once|TRBJ2-1|TRBV6-5|-
CASSYKYGQINEQFF
TGTGCCAGCAGTTACAAATATGGTCAGATTAATGAGCAGTTCTTC
>once|TRBJ1-1|TRBV29-1|-
CSVEDEAGLEAFF
TGCAGCGTTGAAGATGAAGCGGGGCTGGAAGCTTTCTTT
>few|TRBJ2-7|TRBV9|TRBD2
CASSFTGTSGSEQYF
TGTGCCAGCAGCTTTACCGGGACTAGCGGGAGCGAGCAGTACTTC
>few|TRBJ1-1|TRBV4-1|TRBD1
CASSPPGTGRTEAFF
TGCGCCAGCAGCCCGCCCGGGACAGGGAGGACTGAAGCTTTCTTT
>-|TRBJ2-5|TRBV5-1|TRBD2
CASSNKGLAGEEETQYF
TGCGCCAGCAGCAACAAGGGACTAGCGGGAGAAGAAGAGACCCAGTACTTC
>few|TRBJ2-1|TRBV5-4|TRBD2
CASSLAAGPYNEQFF
TGTGCCAGCAGCTTGGCAGCGGGACCTTACAATGAGCAGTTCTTC
>once|TRBJ1-2|TRBV7-9|-
CASSLGELGGYTF
TGTGCCAGCAGCTTAGGGGAGCTGGGGGGCTACACCTTC
>-|TRBJ1-2|TRBV18|-
CASSPPGDSIYGYTF
TGTGCCAGCTCACCCCCCGGAGATAGTATTTATGGCTACACCTTC
>once|TRBJ1-5|TRBV10-2|-
CASSESDTYQPQHF
TGCGCCAGCAGTGAGTCAGACACCTATCAGCCCCAGCATTTT
>-|TRBJ2-1|TRBV30|TRBD2
CAWSVPTSGTTNEQFF
TGTGCCTGGAGTGTACCGACTAGCGGGACGACCAATGAGCAGTTCTTC
>-|TRBJ2-7|TRBV4-2|TRBD1
CASSRGTGSYEQYF
TGTGCCAGCAGCCGGGGGACAGGGTCCTACGAGCAGTACTTC
>-|TRBJ1-1|TRBV4-1|-
CASSQVQSMNTEAFF
TGCGCCAGCAGCCAAGTTCAGTCCATGAACACTGAAGCTTTCTTT
>-|TRBJ2-7|TRBV11-2|-
CASSLQGVAGGPFSYEQYF
TGTGCCAGCAGCTTACAGGGGGTGGCGGGAGGCCCTTTCTCCTACGAGCAGTACTTC
>-|TRBJ2-7|TRBV9|-
CASSRGEGGPLDEQYF
TGTGCCAGCAGTAGGGGGGAGGGAGGGCCCCTCGACGAGCAGTACTTC
>-|TRBJ2-2|TRBV19|-
CASGAQGSNTGELFF
TGTGCCAGTGGGGCTCAGGGATCGAACACCGGGGAGCTGTTTTTT
>-|TRBJ1-2|TRBV6-5|-
CASSYSPAGLGGYTF
TGTGCCAGCAGTTACTCCCCGGCAGGGCTCGGTGGCTACACCTTC
>-|TRBJ2-2|TRBV10-3|TRBD2
CAINPSGRINTGELFF
TGTGCCATCAATCCCAGCGGGAGGATCAACACCGGGGAGCTGTTTTTT
>-|TRBJ1-1|TRBV10-3|TRBD1
CAISGDSQTEAFF
TGTGCCATCAGCGGGGACAGCCAAACTGAAGCTTTCTTT
>-|TRBJ1-1|TRBV5-4|TRBD1
CASSLQGIFTEAFF
TGTGCCAGCAGCTTACAGGGGATTTTCACTGAAGCTTTCTTT
>-|TRBJ2-1|TRBV5-1|-
CASRDARGNNEQFF
TGCGCCAGCAGGGACGCCAGGGGAAACAATGAGCAGTTCTTC
>once|TRBJ2-6|TRBV4-1|TRBD1
CASSQQLGAGGFGANVLTF
TGCGCCAGCAGCCAACAGCTCGGGGCAGGGGGCTTTGGGGCCAACGTCCTGACTTTC
>-|TRBJ1-5|TRBV19|-
CASSIIGAAGQPQHF
TGTGCCAGTAGTATAATAGGGGCAGCGGGTCAGCCCCAGCATTTT
>-|TRBJ2-3|TRBV6-1|TRBD2
CASSGAEREGTDTQYF
TGTGCCAGCAGTGGGGCAGAGCGGGAGGGCACAGATACGCAGTATTTT
>once|TRBJ2-1|TRBV4-1|TRBD2
CASSQPRGLGYNEQFF
TGCGCCAGCAGCCAACCTCGGGGACTAGGCTACAATGAGCAGTTCTTC
>-|TRBJ1-2|TRBV4-1|-
CASTPGGAEYGYTF
TGCGCCAGCACCCCTGGGGGGGCGGAATATGGCTACACCTTC
>-|TRBJ2-1|TRBV5-1|TRBD1
CASSLVGTGVYNEQFF
TGCGCCAGCAGCTTGGTGGGGACAGGAGTTTACAATGAGCAGTTCTTC
>few|TRBJ2-1|TRBV10-1|TRBD1
CASSERTGNEQFF
TGCGCCAGCAGTGAGAGGACAGGGAATGAGCAGTTCTTC